These 14 T cell receptor beta chains came from one sample sequenced in a study of molecular identifiers for immune sequencing clone quantification. TCRdb reprocessed the PCR reads with MiXCR, giving one entry per CDR3 protein. The sample comprises approximately 550,000 distinct CDR3 sequences, about 21% of which are singletons, and around 0.84% rests with the top ten. The source material was naive CD8+ T cells from blood, with Jurkat cell RNA spiked in. This sample's subset: FACS-sorted CD8+CD4-CCR7+CD45RA+ naive T cells. The receptors were gathered from a human donor in good health. Some libraries in this study had Jurkat cell RNA spiked in.

This chain links TRBV20-1 with TRBJ2-7; tentatively, D is TRBD1 (5 bases). Germline V gene data show CDR1 as DFQATT and CDR2 as SNEGSKA (reference sequence). The V end lost 5 bases, the J end lost 4 bases, and 15 bases lay between the germline ends. The CDR3 runs to 13 residues. The CDR3 sequence: CSAGGGAGYEQYF. In nucleotides, the CDR3 is TGCAGTGCTGGCGGTGGGGCTGGGTACGAGCAGTACTTC.

The genes are TRBV20-1 and TRBJ1-6, with 11 positions matching TRBD1. The CDR3 is made up of 17 amino acids. The junction had 12 bases not matched to a gene; V was cut back by 0 bases and J by 11 bases. CDR1 and CDR2 (germline): DFQATT, SNEGSKA (reference sequence). The CDR3 DNA is TGCAGTGCTAGAGATTTGGACAGGGGGCGAAGCAGCGCACCCCTCCACTTT. Protein: CSARDLDRGRSSAPLHF.

The V call is TRBV7-9, the J call TRBJ2-7; D remains unclear. Germline V lookup: CDR1 SEHNR, CDR2 FQNEAQ (reference sequence). The CDR3 sequence is 13 residues long. V lost 1 base and J lost 8, with 12 bases in between. CDR3 protein: CASSLDGLLKQYF. The CDR3 DNA reads TGTGCCAGCAGCTTAGATGGGTTGCTCAAGCAGTACTTC.

There are many counts of this clonotype. The rearrangement uses TRBV28 and TRBJ1-5, with D possibly TRBD1 on 5 matching bases. The CDR3 runs 16 residues. The germline V and J ends were trimmed by 4 bases and 4 bases, with 17 bases remaining between them. Germline V gene lookup returns CDR1 MDHEN and CDR2 SYDVKM. The CDR3 nucleotides are TGTGCCAGCAGTTCCCGCGGGACTTTTAGGAATCAGCCCCAGCATTTT. As protein: CASSSRGTFRNQPQHF.

This clonotype has a count of ten or more. The chain couples TRBV2 to TRBJ2-5; 8 nucleotides match TRBD1. The CDR3 spans 12 residues. Germline values: CDR1 SNHLY, CDR2 FYNNEI. V was pared by 5 bases and J by 7 bases, with 3 bases of the junction left unmatched. The CDR3 region has the DNA TGTGCCAGCAGTCCAGGGGGCCGGACCCAGTACTTC. It specifies CASSPGGRTQYF.

This clonotype was seen at least ten times. The chain uses TRBV28 and TRBJ2-5, with no clear D. Germline loops: CDR1 MDHEN, CDR2 SYDVKM. V was pared by 1 base and J by 1 base, with 7 bases between. The CDR3 contains 14 residues. This chain's CDR3 is CASSLSDGQETQYF. As DNA, the CDR3 is TGTGCCAGCAGTTTATCCGACGGCCAAGAGACCCAGTACTTC.

This clonotype was seen only a few times. V gene TRBV11-2 combines with J gene TRBJ1-4; 9 bases map to TRBD1. The germline CDR1 and CDR2 sequences are SGHAT and FQNNGV. This CDR3 has 15 amino acids. The junction had 6 bases not matched to a gene; V was cut back by 5 bases and J by 5 bases. Written as DNA, the CDR3 is TGTGCCAGCAGCCCTAACACAGGGGGCAATGAAAAACTGTTTTTT. This codes for CASSPNTGGNEKLFF. Looking up the rest from reference TRBV11-2 and TRBJ1-4 gives the full variable domain: EAGVAQSPRYKIIEKRQSVAFWCNPISGHATLYWYQQILGQGPKLLIQFQNNGVVDDSQLPKDRFSAERLKGVDSTLKIQPAKLEDSAVYLCASSPNTGGNEKLFFGSGTQLSVL.

DNA for the CDR3: TGTGCCAGCAGCTTAGGAGGAGGCAACAATGAGCAGTTCTTC. Residues: CASSLGGGNNEQFF. The chain employs TRBV7-9 and TRBJ2-1, with D perhaps TRBD2 (5 bases). Trimming cost V 1 base and J 5 bases, with 9 bases left between them. The CDR3 has 14 residues. The germline CDR1 and CDR2 sequences are SEHNR and FQNEAQ (reference sequence).

This clonotype was counted only a few times. V and J are TRBV6-5 and TRBJ2-7; D might be TRBD1 or TRBD2, each matching 6 bases. CDR3 length equals 13 residues. Trimming took off 6 bases at V and 6 bases at J, with 15 bases between the two ends. Germline lookup yields CDR1 MNHEY and CDR2 SVGAGI. CDR3: CASSISGGGEQYF. The CDR3 DNA is TGTGCCAGCAGCATATCAGGAGGGGGCGAGCAGTACTTC.

This clonotype was seen repeatedly, ten times or more. The chain has TRBV20-1 and TRBJ2-2, with D maybe TRBD2 (6 bases). This CDR3 is 15 amino acids long. V was cut by 6 bases and J by 1 base, with 15 bases left in between. Germline assignment: CDR1 DFQATT and CDR2 SNEGSKA (reference sequence). Here the CDR3 DNA reads TGCAGTGCCAACGCGCCTAGCGAGAACACCGGGGAGCTGTTTTTT. Encoded protein: CSANAPSENTGELFF.

This clonotype appeared many times. Mismatch with germline at one junction end may stem from a read error. The V gene is TRBV4-2, the J gene TRBJ1-1, with D perhaps TRBD1 (5 bases). The germline V gene has CDR1 LGHNA and CDR2 YNFKEQ. The CDR3 has 11 residues. CDR3 sequence: CASSQGPGTAF. CDR3 DNA sequence: TGTGCCAGCAGCCAGGGCCCCGGGACCGCATTT.

This clonotype was detected ten times or more. The chain joins TRBV29-1 to TRBJ1-1; the D is unclear. The ends were cut back, 7 bases at V and 3 bases at J, with 12 bases in the middle. Germline V CDR1 and CDR2: SQVTM, ANQGSEA. The CDR3 extends over 12 amino acids. For the CDR3, the DNA is TGCAGCGCGTTCGGTCTCGACACTGAAGCTTTCTTT. Translating gives CSAFGLDTEAFF.

Regarding this clonotype: A much larger clone differs by one base, so this may be a read error. This chain joins TRBV5-1 and TRBJ2-7; the match to TRBD2 covers 11 bases. Germline V gene lookup returns CDR1 SGHRS and CDR2 YFSETQ. This CDR3 has 13 amino acids. CDR3 loop: CASRLAGLNERYF. CDR3 coding DNA: TGCGCCAGCCGACTAGCGGGGCTGAACGAGCGGTACTTC.

The rearrangement links TRBV5-4 to TRBJ1-1; weak D call: TRBD1 (5 bases). Germline V gives CDR1 SGHNT, CDR2 YYREEE (reference sequence). V was cut by 1 base and J by 7 bases, with 14 bases left in between. The CDR3 spans 14 residues. Here the CDR3 reads CASSLPQGKSEAFF. CDR3 nucleotide sequence: TGTGCCAGCAGCTTGCCTCAGGGAAAGAGTGAAGCTTTCTTT.